The rows below give T cell receptor beta chains drawn from one sample of a study of cytomegalovirus exposure and HLA in healthy donors. Profiled with immunoSEQ multiplex PCR; TCRdb holds only in-frame clones, not every one. This sample has over 95,000 clones, with about 80% found just once. The sample comprised PBMCs. The receptors were sampled from a woman between 40 and 50 years old in good health and CMV-seropositive. Both conserved end residues are part of each CDR3. A D gene is named only where the DNA matches it firmly. The size field is filled for only some rows; it gives once, few, many or a size class.

D,J,size,V,CDR3,DNA
.,TRBJ1-1,.,TRBV7-9,CASSFLTGINTEAFF,TGTGCCAGCAGCTTCCTGACAGGAATAAACACTGAAGCTTTCTTT
.,TRBJ2-1,.,TRBV19,CASSSPGVIEFF,TGTGCCAGTAGCTCCCCGGGAGTCATAGAGTTCTTC
.,TRBJ1-6,few,TRBV6-5,CARAIRDYNSPLHF,TGTGCCCGAGCGATCCGGGACTATAATTCACCCCTCCACTTT
.,TRBJ1-2,.,TRBV7-9,CASSPLGSQGYGYTF,TGTGCCAGCAGCCCCCTTGGCAGCCAGGGCTATGGCTACACCTTC
TRBD2,TRBJ2-7,once,TRBV7-9,CASSSRRNSGVYEQYF,TGTGCCAGCAGCTCCCGGCGAAATAGCGGGGTTTACGAGCAGTACTTC
TRBD1,TRBJ2-5,.,TRBV19,CASNTQGTETQYF,TGTGCCAGCAACACACAGGGGACAGAGACCCAGTACTTC
.,TRBJ1-5,.,TRBV6-5,CASSYSKGGANQPQHF,TGTGCCAGCAGTTACTCGAAGGGGGGGGCAAATCAGCCCCAGCATTTT
.,TRBJ2-1,.,TRBV19,CASSRQEPRADEQFF,TGTGCCAGTAGCAGACAGGAGCCGCGAGCAGATGAGCAGTTCTTC
TRBD1,TRBJ1-1,.,TRBV5-4,CASSPGQGRMNTEAFF,TGTGCCAGCAGCCCCGGACAGGGCAGGATGAACACTGAAGCTTTCTTT
.,TRBJ1-1,.,TRBV5-1,CASSPGGGSPEAFF,TGCGCCAGCAGTCCGGGGGGGGGCAGCCCTGAAGCTTTCTTT
.,TRBJ1-6,.,TRBV5-6,CASSLRGADNSPLHF,TGTGCCAGCAGTCTAAGGGGCGCGGATAATTCACCCCTCCACTTT
.,TRBJ2-7,.,TRBV7-9,CASSLAGSSSYEQYF,TGTGCCAGCAGCTTAGCGGGCAGTAGCTCCTACGAGCAGTACTTC
.,TRBJ2-5,.,TRBV5-1,CASSLTTGRIGETQYF,TGCGCCAGCAGCTTAACGACAGGGAGGATCGGAGAGACCCAGTACTTC
.,TRBJ1-5,few,TRBV18,CASSPEGPQPQHF,TGTGCCAGCTCACCCGAGGGTCCTCAGCCCCAGCATTTT
.,TRBJ1-2,.,TRBV7-9,CASSLAGLRVTYGYTF,TGTGCCAGCAGCTTAGCTGGCTTGCGGGTAACCTATGGCTACACCTTC
TRBD1,TRBJ1-1,.,TRBV2,CASSVTGGDTEAFF,TGTGCCAGCAGTGTGACAGGGGGCGACACTGAAGCTTTCTTT
.,TRBJ1-1,.,TRBV19,CASSMGLTEAFF,TGTGCCAGTAGTATGGGACTTACTGAAGCTTTCTTT